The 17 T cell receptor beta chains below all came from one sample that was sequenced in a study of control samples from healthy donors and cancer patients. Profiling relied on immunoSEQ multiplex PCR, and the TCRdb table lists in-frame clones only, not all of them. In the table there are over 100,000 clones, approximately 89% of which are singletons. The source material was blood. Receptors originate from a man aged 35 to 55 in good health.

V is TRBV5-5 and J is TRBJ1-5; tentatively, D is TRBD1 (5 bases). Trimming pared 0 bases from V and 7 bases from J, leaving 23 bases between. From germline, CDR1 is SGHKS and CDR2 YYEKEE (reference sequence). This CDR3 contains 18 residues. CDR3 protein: CASSLGGSPGTTGQPQHF. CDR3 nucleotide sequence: TGTGCCAGCAGCTTGGGGGGTAGTCCCGGGACTACTGGACAGCCCCAGCATTTT.

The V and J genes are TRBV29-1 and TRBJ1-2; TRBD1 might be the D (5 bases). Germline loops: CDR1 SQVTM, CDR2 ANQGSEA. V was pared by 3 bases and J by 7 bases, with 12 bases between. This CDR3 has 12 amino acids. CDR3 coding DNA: TGCAGCGTTGAGACCCAGGGATTTGGCTACACCTTC. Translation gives CSVETQGFGYTF.

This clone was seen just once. This CDR3 reads CASSQLDSVSYGYTF. The CDR3 nucleotides are TGCGCCAGCAGCCAGTTGGACAGCGTAAGCTATGGCTACACCTTC. The gene calls are TRBV4-3 and TRBJ1-2; tentatively, D is TRBD1 (6 bases). This CDR3 is built from 15 residues. V was cut by 3 bases and J by 4 bases, with 15 bases left in between. Germline V gives CDR1 LGHNA, CDR2 YSLEER.

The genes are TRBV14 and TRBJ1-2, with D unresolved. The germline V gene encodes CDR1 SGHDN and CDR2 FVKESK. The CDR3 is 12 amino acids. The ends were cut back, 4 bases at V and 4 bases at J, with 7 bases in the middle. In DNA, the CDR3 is TGTGCCAGCAGCCTTACTCCCTATGGCTACACCTTC. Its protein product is CASSLTPYGYTF.

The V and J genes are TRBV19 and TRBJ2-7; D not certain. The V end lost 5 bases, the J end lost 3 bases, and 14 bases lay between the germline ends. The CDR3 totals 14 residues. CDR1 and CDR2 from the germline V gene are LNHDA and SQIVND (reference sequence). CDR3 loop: CASSLMGGSYEQYF. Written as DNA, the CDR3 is TGTGCCAGTAGTTTAATGGGCGGCAGCTACGAGCAGTACTTC.

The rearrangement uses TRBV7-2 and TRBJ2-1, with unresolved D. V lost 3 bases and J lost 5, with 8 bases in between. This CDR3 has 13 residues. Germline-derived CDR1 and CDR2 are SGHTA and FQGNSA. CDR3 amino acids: CASSFGLNNEQFF. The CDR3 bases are TGTGCCAGCAGCTTCGGCCTTAACAATGAGCAGTTCTTC.

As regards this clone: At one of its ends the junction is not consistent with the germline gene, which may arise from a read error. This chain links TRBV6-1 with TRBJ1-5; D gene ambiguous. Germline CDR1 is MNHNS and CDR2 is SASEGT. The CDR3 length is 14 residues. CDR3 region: CASNEVLANQPQHF. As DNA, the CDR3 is TGTGCCAGCAATGAAGTGCTCGCCAATCAGCCCCAGCATTTT.

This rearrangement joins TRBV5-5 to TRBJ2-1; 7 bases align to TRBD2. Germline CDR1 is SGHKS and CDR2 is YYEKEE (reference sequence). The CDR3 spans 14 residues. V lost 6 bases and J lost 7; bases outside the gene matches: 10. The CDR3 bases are TGTGCCAGCACCCTTGGTGGGGGAGGGAATGAGCAGTTCTTC. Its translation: CASTLGGGGNEQFF. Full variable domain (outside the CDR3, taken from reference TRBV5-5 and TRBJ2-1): DAGVTQSPTHLIKTRGQQVTLRCSPISGHKSVSWYQQVLGQGPQFIFQYYEKEERGRGNFPDRFSARQFPNYSSELNVNALLLGDSALYLCASTLGGGGNEQFFGPGTRLTVL.

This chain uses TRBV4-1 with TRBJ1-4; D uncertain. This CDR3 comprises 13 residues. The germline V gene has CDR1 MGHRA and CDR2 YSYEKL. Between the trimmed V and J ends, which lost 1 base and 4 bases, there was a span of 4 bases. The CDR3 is CASSQVINEKLFF. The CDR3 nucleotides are TGCGCCAGCAGCCAAGTTATTAATGAAAAACTGTTTTTT.

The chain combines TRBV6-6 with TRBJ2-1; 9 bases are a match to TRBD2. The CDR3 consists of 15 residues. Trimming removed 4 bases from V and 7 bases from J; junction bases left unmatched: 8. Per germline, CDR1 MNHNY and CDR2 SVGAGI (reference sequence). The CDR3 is CASSLSGTSSNEQFF. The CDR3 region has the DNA TGTGCCAGCAGTTTATCCGGGACTAGCTCGAATGAGCAGTTCTTC.

CDR3 amino acids: CASSGRGQGYSPLHF. DNA for the CDR3: TGTGCCAGCAGCGGCCGAGGACAGGGGTATTCACCCCTCCACTTT. The V gene is TRBV5-6, the J gene TRBJ1-6; 9 positions match TRBD1. J gave up 8 bases and V 4 bases, and 7 bases lay outside the gene matches. CDR1 SGHDT and CDR2 YYEEEE come from the germline V gene. This CDR3 has 15 amino acids.

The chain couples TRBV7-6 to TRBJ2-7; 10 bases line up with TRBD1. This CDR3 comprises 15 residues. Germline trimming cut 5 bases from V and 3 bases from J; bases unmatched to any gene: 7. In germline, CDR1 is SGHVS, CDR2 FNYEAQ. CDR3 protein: CASSPGGTGDYEQYF. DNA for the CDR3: TGTGCCAGCAGCCCGGGGGGGACAGGGGACTACGAGCAGTACTTC.

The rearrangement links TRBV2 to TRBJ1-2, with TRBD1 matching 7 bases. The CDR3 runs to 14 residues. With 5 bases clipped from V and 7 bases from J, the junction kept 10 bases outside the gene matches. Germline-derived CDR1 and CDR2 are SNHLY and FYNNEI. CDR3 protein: CASSITGVIGGYTF. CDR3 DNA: TGTGCCAGCAGTATTACAGGGGTTATTGGTGGCTACACCTTC.

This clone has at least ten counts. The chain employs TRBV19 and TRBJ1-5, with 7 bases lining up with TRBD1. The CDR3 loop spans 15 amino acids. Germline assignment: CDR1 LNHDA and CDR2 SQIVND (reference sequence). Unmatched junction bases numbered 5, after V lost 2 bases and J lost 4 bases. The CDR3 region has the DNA TGTGCCAGTAGTATAATGGAACAGGGGAATCAGCCCCAGCATTTT. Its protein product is CASSIMEQGNQPQHF.

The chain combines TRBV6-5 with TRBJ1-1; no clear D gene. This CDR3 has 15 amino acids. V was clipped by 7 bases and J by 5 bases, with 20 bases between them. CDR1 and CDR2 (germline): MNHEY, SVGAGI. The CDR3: CASKPQGSTGTEAFF. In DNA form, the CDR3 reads TGTGCCAGCAAACCACAAGGGTCTACGGGTACTGAAGCTTTCTTT.

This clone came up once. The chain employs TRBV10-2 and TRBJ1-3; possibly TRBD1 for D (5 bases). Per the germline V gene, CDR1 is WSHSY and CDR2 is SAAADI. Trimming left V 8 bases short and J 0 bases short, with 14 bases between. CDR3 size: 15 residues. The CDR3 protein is CASASTANSGNTIYF. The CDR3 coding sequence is TGCGCCAGCGCGTCGACAGCCAACTCTGGAAACACCATATATTTT.

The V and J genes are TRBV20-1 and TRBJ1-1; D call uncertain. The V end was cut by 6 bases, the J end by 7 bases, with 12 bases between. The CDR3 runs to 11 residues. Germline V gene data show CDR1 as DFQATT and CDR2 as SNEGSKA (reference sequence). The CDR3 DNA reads TGCAGTGCCCCTGCCAAGGGTGAAGCTTTCTTT. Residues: CSAPAKGEAFF.